A selection of T cell receptor beta chains follows, all from one sample in a study of OX40 agonist ivuxolimab in advanced cancers. Sequencing used immunoSEQ multiplex PCR; TCRdb keeps in-frame clones, though not all of them. Among about 83,000 clones, more than 80% were seen once, and the ten largest hold roughly 8.9%. The sample here was CD4+ or CD8+ T cells sorted from blood, taken in a trial of the OX40 agonist ivuxolimab. These receptors all stem from an adult with an advanced solid tumor such as melanoma, head and neck, liver or kidney cancer. Both conserved end residues are part of each CDR3. The order of the fields is D gene, clone size, J gene, V gene, CDR3 protein, CDR3 DNA. A D gene is named only where the DNA matches it firmly. A clone size is listed for some rows: how often the clone was seen (once, few, many), or a class if it is expanded.

TRBD1 | NA | TRBJ1-5 | TRBV28 | CASSLWGGQTNQPQHF | TGTGCCAGCAGTTTATGGGGGGGACAGACCAATCAGCCCCAGCATTTT
NA | NA | TRBJ2-3 | TRBV11-2 | CASSFRGRFTDTQYF | TGTGCCAGCAGCTTCCGGGGGAGGTTCACAGATACGCAGTATTTT
TRBD2 | NA | TRBJ2-1 | TRBV27 | CASKLAGGPGEQFF | TGTGCCAGCAAGCTAGCGGGGGGGCCGGGTGAGCAGTTCTTC
TRBD2 | NA | TRBJ2-5 | TRBV5-1 | CASSLSGRVETQYF | TGCGCCAGCAGCCTTAGCGGGAGGGTGGAGACCCAGTACTTC
NA | NA | TRBJ2-7 | TRBV5-3 | CASSRAMLEQYF | TGTGCCAGCAGCAGAGCGATGCTGGAGCAGTACTTC
NA | NA | TRBJ1-1 | TRBV20-1 | CSAEGDAEAFF | TGCAGTGCTGAGGGGGATGCTGAAGCTTTCTTT
TRBD1 | NA | TRBJ2-7 | TRBV28 | CASSSGQGASWGDEQYF | TGTGCCAGCAGTTCGGGACAGGGGGCCTCCTGGGGGGACGAGCAGTACTTC
NA | NA | TRBJ2-1 | TRBV28 | CASSLMDGFPSYNEQFF | TGTGCCAGCAGTTTAATGGACGGGTTTCCCAGTTACAATGAGCAGTTCTTC
NA | NA | TRBJ1-1 | TRBV9 | CASSEAPGMNTEAFF | TGTGCCAGCAGCGAAGCCCCCGGGATGAACACTGAAGCTTTCTTT
NA | few | TRBJ2-3 | TRBV29-1 | CSVASTDTQYF | TGCAGCGTTGCTAGCACAGATACGCAGTATTTT
NA | NA | TRBJ2-4 | TRBV13 | CASRAVGNIQYF | TGTGCCAGCAGGGCGGTGGGGAACATTCAGTACTTC
TRBD2 | NA | TRBJ2-1 | TRBV7-6 | CASSSPYRLAVNEQFF | TGTGCCAGCAGCTCCCCTTATAGACTAGCTGTGAATGAGCAGTTCTTC
NA | NA | TRBJ1-5 | TRBV9 | CASSDQGNQPQHF | TGTGCCAGCAGCGACCAAGGTAATCAGCCCCAGCATTTT
TRBD1 | NA | TRBJ1-5 | TRBV7-9 | CASSPRQGMGQPQHF | TGTGCCAGCAGCCCGAGACAGGGTATGGGTCAGCCCCAGCATTTT
NA | NA | TRBJ1-6 | TRBV27 | CASSLSPLGNSPLHF | TGTGCCAGCAGTTTATCCCCCCTTGGGAATTCACCCCTCCACTTT
NA | NA | TRBJ2-2 | TRBV9 | CASSPTSNTGELFF | TGTGCCAGCAGCCCCACTTCGAACACCGGGGAGCTGTTTTTT
NA | NA | TRBJ1-1 | TRBV6-6 | CASSYSLAGDTEAFF | TGTGCCAGCAGTTACTCCCTGGCAGGGGACACTGAAGCTTTCTTT
TRBD1 | NA | TRBJ2-7 | TRBV19 | CASSMRDRGSEQYF | TGTGCCAGTAGTATGCGGGACAGGGGGTCCGAGCAGTACTTC
TRBD1 | NA | TRBJ1-2 | TRBV4-3 | CASSQGQGARLEGYTF | TGCGCCAGCAGCCAAGGACAGGGGGCGAGGTTGGAGGGCTACACCTTC
NA | NA | TRBJ2-3 | TRBV7-3 | CASSLVLGGETDTQYF | TGTGCCAGCAGCTTAGTCCTTGGCGGGGAAACAGATACGCAGTATTTT
NA | NA | TRBJ1-3 | TRBV7-9 | CASSNQGTGNTIYF | TGTGCCAGCAGCAACCAGGGGACCGGAAACACCATATATTTT
NA | NA | TRBJ2-3 | TRBV6-5 | CASSYSAGTTDTQYF | TGTGCCAGCAGTTACTCGGCGGGAACCACAGATACGCAGTATTTT
TRBD2 | NA | TRBJ2-1 | TRBV7-9 | CASSTETSGRGGNEQFF | TGTGCCAGCAGCACAGAGACTAGCGGGAGGGGTGGCAATGAGCAGTTCTTC
TRBD1 | NA | TRBJ1-5 | TRBV28 | CASSSQGDGNQPQHF | TGTGCCAGCAGTTCACAGGGGGACGGCAATCAGCCCCAGCATTTT
TRBD1 | NA | TRBJ1-3 | TRBV4-1 | CASSQGQGVGNTIYF | TGCGCCAGCAGCCAAGGCCAGGGGGTAGGAAACACCATATATTTT
NA | once | TRBJ2-1 | TRBV30 | CAWSSGSPNEQFF | TGTGCCTGGAGCAGCGGGTCCCCCAATGAGCAGTTCTTC
NA | NA | TRBJ1-5 | TRBV15 | CATSRVGMGNQPQHF | TGTGCCACCAGCAGAGTCGGGATGGGCAATCAGCCCCAGCATTTT
NA | NA | TRBJ2-5 | TRBV7-9 | CASSLWYQETQYF | TGTGCCAGCAGCTTATGGTACCAAGAGACCCAGTACTTC
TRBD1 | NA | TRBJ1-1 | TRBV28 | CASSFRQGRTEAFF | TGTGCCAGCAGTTTCCGACAGGGTAGGACTGAAGCTTTCTTT
NA | NA | TRBJ1-5 | TRBV7-6 | CASSLSGTNQPQHF | TGTGCCAGCAGCTTATCAGGGACCAATCAGCCCCAGCATTTT
TRBD1 | NA | TRBJ1-6 | TRBV9 | CASSVLTGVGSPLHF | TGTGCCAGCAGCGTATTGACAGGGGTGGGTTCACCCCTCCACTTT
NA | NA | TRBJ2-7 | TRBV15 | CATSRDRTNYEQYF | TGTGCCACCAGCAGAGATCGAACCAACTACGAGCAGTACTTC
NA | NA | TRBJ2-6 | TRBV5-4 | CASSFLGAGANVLTF | TGTGCCAGCAGCTTTTTAGGGGCTGGGGCCAACGTCCTGACTTTC
NA | once | TRBJ1-1 | TRBV19 | CASSIGEGAGKAFF | TGTGCCAGTAGTATAGGGGAGGGTGCAGGAAAGGCTTTCTTT
NA | few | TRBJ1-1 | TRBV30 | CAWSVMGNTEAFF | TGTGCCTGGAGCGTTATGGGGAACACTGAAGCTTTCTTT
NA | NA | TRBJ1-2 | TRBV9 | CASSTPYGPDGYTF | TGTGCCAGCAGCACCCCCTACGGACCCGATGGCTACACCTTC
NA | NA | TRBJ1-1 | TRBV12-5 | CASGISRNTEAFF | TGTGCTAGTGGTATCTCCCGGAACACTGAAGCTTTCTTT
TRBD1 | NA | TRBJ2-6 | TRBV14 | CASSPRTGLSGANVLTF | TGTGCCAGCAGCCCGCGGACAGGGCTTTCTGGGGCCAACGTCCTGACTTTC
NA | NA | TRBJ2-1 | TRBV6-5 | CASSYRDPNEQFF | TGTGCCAGCAGTTATCGGGACCCCAATGAGCAGTTCTTC
NA | NA | TRBJ1-6 | TRBV28 | CASSSEAESSYNSPLHF | TGTGCCAGCAGTTCAGAGGCCGAATCCTCCTATAATTCACCCCTCCACTTT
NA | NA | TRBJ1-5 | TRBV5-1 | CASSPGLKGQPQHF | TGCGCCAGCAGCCCGGGACTGAAAGGTCAGCCCCAGCATTTT
NA | NA | TRBJ1-5 | TRBV7-9 | CASSLSSNQPQHF | TGTGCCAGCAGCTTATCTAGCAATCAGCCCCAGCATTTT
NA | NA | TRBJ2-7 | TRBV15 | CATSRAGPSYEQYF | TGTGCCACCAGCAGAGCGGGACCGAGCTACGAGCAGTACTTC
TRBD1 | NA | TRBJ1-1 | TRBV5-4 | CASSFGQGEAFF | TGTGCCAGCAGCTTCGGACAGGGTGAAGCTTTCTTT
TRBD1 | NA | TRBJ2-1 | TRBV10-2 | CASSAGTDYNEQFF | TGCGCCAGCAGTGCCGGGACAGACTACAATGAGCAGTTCTTC
NA | NA | TRBJ1-1 | TRBV19 | CASSATLRGENTEAFF | TGTGCCAGTAGTGCAACCCTCCGGGGAGAGAACACTGAAGCTTTCTTT
NA | NA | TRBJ1-6 | TRBV30 | CAWSNLGLSPLHF | TGTGCCTGGAGTAATTTGGGGCTATCACCCCTCCACTTT
TRBD2 | NA | TRBJ2-1 | TRBV5-8 | CASSLATSGVLQFF | TGTGCCAGCAGCTTGGCAACTAGCGGGGTTTTGCAGTTCTTC